The 5 T cell receptor beta chains in this list originate from one sample, sequenced in a study of blood T cell repertoires in COVID-19 (dated by TCRdb to 2018 to 2020). Libraries were prepared through the immunoSEQ multiplex PCR assay. TCRdb re-hosts the immuneACCESS table, in-frame sequences only. Its copies lack some clones; in the studies checked, an unresolved V gene accounts for under half of them, and the cause for the rest is not known. The table for this sample lists around 84,000 clones; approximately 80% of them were counted only once. Together, the top ten hold 18% of the sample. The sample taken for sequencing was peripheral blood. Receptor source: an older man with active or convalescent COVID-19.

The CDR3 spells CASRWGEDEKLFF. The DNA of the CDR3 is TGTGCCAGCAGGTGGGGGGAAGATGAAAAACTGTTTTTT. The chain employs TRBV2 and TRBJ1-4, with D possibly matching TRBD1 (5 bases). Deletions cut 6 bases from V and 6 bases from J, with 11 bases between. Germline V gene sequence: CDR1 SNHLY, CDR2 FYNNEI. The CDR3 has 13 amino acids.

The chain links TRBV6-4 to TRBJ2-1; 7 nucleotides agree with TRBD2. V lost 1 base to trimming and J lost 5 bases; unmatched junction nucleotides: 2. Germline V CDR1 and CDR2: MRHNA, SNTAGT. The length of the CDR3 is 14 residues. For the CDR3, the DNA is TGTGCCAGCAGTGACTGGGGGGGGGACAATGAGCAGTTCTTC. Translation: CASSDWGGDNEQFF.

This chain connects TRBV9 to TRBJ2-2; 9 nucleotides match TRBD2. CDR3 length equals 17 residues. Germline CDR1 SGDLS, CDR2 YYNGEE. With 5 bases clipped from V and 7 bases from J, the junction kept 15 bases outside the gene matches. CDR3 DNA: TGTGCCAGCAGACGTACGCCTAGCGGGATGGGCAGCGGGGAGCTGTTTTTT. Amino acids: CASRRTPSGMGSGELFF.

The V gene is TRBV5-1, the J gene TRBJ1-1; D not certain. V shed 3 bases and J shed 4 bases, with 16 bases lying between them. The CDR3 has 15 amino acids. Germline CDR1 is SGHRS and CDR2 is YFSETQ. CDR3 DNA sequence: TGCGCCAGCAGCTCTAGTCTTGGGCGGGGCACTGAAGCTTTCTTT. Translation: CASSSSLGRGTEAFF.

The chain is built from TRBV6-1 and TRBJ2-3, with a weak D call TRBD2 (5 bases). The CDR3 is made up of 16 amino acids. The V end lost 2 bases, the J end lost 5 bases, and 17 bases lay between the germline ends. Germline V gene lookup returns CDR1 MNHNS and CDR2 SASEGT. In DNA form, the CDR3 reads TGTGCCAGCAGTGAAAGCGGCGGATGGGCGCTAGATACGCAGTATTTT. This translates into CASSESGGWALDTQYF.